The 26 T cell receptor beta chains below were found in one sample sequenced in a study of OX40 agonist ivuxolimab in advanced cancers. Generated by immunoSEQ multiplex PCR, the TCRdb table keeps only in-frame clones and is missing some. The sample has approximately 91,000 clones; about nine tenths are singletons. Specimen: CD4+ or CD8+ T cells sorted from blood, collected in a trial of the OX40 agonist ivuxolimab. The receptor source for this set is an adult with an advanced solid tumor such as melanoma, head and neck, liver or kidney cancer.

V is TRBV7-9 and J is TRBJ2-3, with TRBD1 matching over 11 bases. Losses at the gene ends were 4 bases for V and 3 bases for J; bases not matched to a gene: 9. This CDR3 spans 17 amino acids. Germline assignment: CDR1 SEHNR and CDR2 FQNEAQ (reference sequence). The DNA of the CDR3 is TGTGCCAGCAGCTCATGGGGAGGGGACAGGGGGACAGATACGCAGTATTTT. It translates to CASSSWGGDRGTDTQYF.

The chain couples TRBV7-2 to TRBJ1-4; D gene ambiguous. This CDR3 region has 16 residues. Trimming took off 2 bases at V and 5 bases at J, with 15 bases between the two ends. CDR1 and CDR2 from the germline V gene are SGHTA and FQGNSA. The DNA of the CDR3 is TGTGCCAGCAGCTTAATGTCGGGAACTGACAATGAAAAACTGTTTTTT. Translated, it gives CASSLMSGTDNEKLFF.

CDR3 loop: CASSTQKGTEAFF. CDR3 bases: TGTGCCAGTAGTACCCAAAAGGGCACTGAAGCTTTCTTT. The genes are TRBV19 and TRBJ1-1; no reliable D call. Trimming left V 4 bases short and J 4 bases short, with 10 bases between. This CDR3 comprises 13 residues. CDR1 and CDR2 (germline): LNHDA, SQIVND (reference sequence).

V usage is TRBV29-1 and J usage is TRBJ2-7; D uncertain. V lost 2 bases and J lost 2, with 7 bases in between. CDR3 length: 12 residues. Germline V lookup: CDR1 SQVTM, CDR2 ANQGSEA. The CDR3 nucleotides are TGCAGCGTTGAAACGGCTACCTACGAGCAGTACTTC. This sequence encodes CSVETATYEQYF.

The gene calls are TRBV5-4 and TRBJ2-1; 8 bases agree with TRBD1. V was pared by 1 base and J by 6 bases, with 9 bases of the junction left unmatched. This CDR3 is built from 16 residues. Germline loops: CDR1 SGHNT, CDR2 YYREEE (reference sequence). CDR3 loop: CASSLFQGARGNEQFF. As DNA, the CDR3 is TGTGCCAGCAGCTTGTTCCAGGGGGCCCGGGGCAATGAGCAGTTCTTC.

The chain has TRBV2 and TRBJ2-3; no firm D call. The CDR3 is made up of 13 amino acids. Germline V lookup: CDR1 SNHLY, CDR2 FYNNEI. V was pared by 10 bases and J by 0 bases, with 11 bases between. CDR3 sequence (DNA): TGTGCCATCACGAGCTACAGCACAGATACGCAGTATTTT. Translating gives CAITSYSTDTQYF.

V is TRBV2 and J is TRBJ2-5; 13 positions match TRBD2. This CDR3 is built from 15 residues. Germline V gives CDR1 SNHLY, CDR2 FYNNEI. Trimming removed 5 bases from V and 5 bases from J; junction bases left unmatched: 5. CDR3 nucleotide sequence: TGTGCCAGCAGTAGGACTAGCGGGGGTTTGGAGACCCAGTACTTC. It encodes CASSRTSGGLETQYF. Variable domain in full (rest from reference TRBV2 and TRBJ2-5): EPEVTQTPSHQVTQMGQEVILRCVPISNHLYFYWYRQILGQKVEFLVSFYNNEISEKSEIFDDQFSVERPDGSNFTLKIRSTKLEDSAMYFCASSRTSGGLETQYFGPGTRLLVL.

This clone has just a few counts. This chain connects TRBV6-5 to TRBJ2-2; no clear D. This CDR3 is built from 11 residues. Between the trimmed V and J ends, which lost 6 bases and 6 bases, there was a span of 5 bases. The germline V gene encodes CDR1 MNHEY and CDR2 SVGAGI. CDR3 sequence (DNA): TGTGCCAGCAGGTCGGCCGGGGAGCTGTTTTTT. Translated, it gives CASRSAGELFF.

This chain joins TRBV23-1 and TRBJ1-5; the D is unclear. TRBV23-1 is flagged as an ORF with uncertain function. Trimming shortened V by 0 bases and J by 0 bases, and 9 bases separated the two germline ends. This CDR3 contains 16 residues. DNA of the CDR3: TGCGCCAGCAGTCAATCAGGAGGAGATAGCAATCAGCCCCAGCATTTT. Translated: CASSQSGGDSNQPQHF.

The J gene is TRBJ2-7, the V gene TRBV10-3, with D perhaps matching TRBD1 (5 bases). The CDR3 loop spans 14 amino acids. CDR1 ENHRY and CDR2 SYGVKD come from the germline V gene. Trimming removed 2 bases at V and 4 bases at J, with 12 bases between. CDR3 DNA sequence: TGTGCCATCAGTGAGGTAGGGGATGAATACGAGCAGTACTTC. It translates to CAISEVGDEYEQYF.

V and J are TRBV5-1 and TRBJ2-4, with 16 bases that match TRBD2. The CDR3 contains 17 residues. The germline V gene has CDR1 SGHRS and CDR2 YFSETQ. V was clipped by 6 bases and J by 2 bases; unmatched bases: 5. Here the CDR3 DNA reads TGCGCCAGCACACCGGGACTAGCGGGGGGGCCCAAAAACATTCAGTACTTC. As protein: CASTPGLAGGPKNIQYF.

The rearrangement links TRBV4-2 to TRBJ1-5; perhaps TRBD1 as D (5 bases). CDR1 and CDR2 (germline): LGHNA, YNFKEQ. This CDR3 spans 15 amino acids. Trimming removed 0 bases at V and 1 base at J, with 7 bases between. In DNA, the CDR3 is TGTGCCAGCAGCCAAGATGGGGGAAGCAATCAGCCCCAGCATTTT. Translated: CASSQDGGSNQPQHF.

Regarding this clone: The same CDR3 arises from other DNA sequences in this sample as well. The V and J genes are TRBV6-5 and TRBJ2-7, with unresolved D. This CDR3 contains 13 residues. Germline loops: CDR1 MNHEY, CDR2 SVGAGI. Trimming cost V 8 bases and J 0 bases, with 11 bases left between them. The CDR3 is CASSPGPSYEQYF. Here the CDR3 DNA reads TGTGCCAGCTCCCCAGGCCCCTCCTACGAGCAGTACTTC.

This rearrangement joins TRBV6-5 to TRBJ2-5; TRBD2 matches at 12 bases. CDR3 length: 15 residues. The V gene's germline CDR1 is MNHEY and CDR2 SVGAGI. V was clipped by 4 bases and J by 5 bases; unmatched bases: 5. CDR3 bases: TGTGCCAGCAGTTCTAGCGGGGGGGCCCGGGAGACCCAGTACTTC. Protein product: CASSSSGGARETQYF.

The genes are TRBV29-1 and TRBJ1-1; D gene uncertain. V was clipped by 6 bases and J by 5 bases, with 16 bases between them. Per the germline V gene, CDR1 is SQVTM and CDR2 is ANQGSEA. The CDR3 is made up of 13 amino acids. The CDR3, as DNA: TGCAGCGTGAACCCCAGGTTCAAAACTGAAGCTTTCTTT. Its protein product is CSVNPRFKTEAFF.

The chain uses TRBV2 and TRBJ2-4; 9 nucleotides align to TRBD2. The CDR3 has 12 amino acids. Germline CDR1 is SNHLY and CDR2 is FYNNEI. The J segment lost 12 bases and the V segment lost 2 bases, leaving 2 bases of the junction unmatched. In nucleotides, the CDR3 is TGTGCCAGCAGTGAAAGTAGCGGGGGTCAGTACTTC. It yields the protein CASSESSGGQYF.

V and J are TRBV15 and TRBJ1-6, with D perhaps matching TRBD1 (6 bases). Trimming pared 1 base from V and 8 bases from J, leaving 9 bases between. CDR3 length equals 14 residues. Germline values: CDR1 LNHNV, CDR2 YYDKDF (reference sequence). The CDR3 here is CATSRGTVYSPLHF. The CDR3 bases are TGTGCCACCAGCAGAGGGACAGTATATTCACCCCTCCACTTT.

V gene TRBV19 combines with J gene TRBJ1-3, with 9 bases fitting TRBD1. The CDR3 consists of 17 residues. Germline assignment: CDR1 LNHDA and CDR2 SQIVND (reference sequence). V dropped 6 bases and J dropped 3; count of bases not matched to a gene: 12. DNA of the CDR3: TGTGCCAGTAGCCAAACCTCGGGACAGGGCTATGGAAACACCATATATTTT. This codes for CASSQTSGQGYGNTIYF.

The chain joins TRBV29-1 to TRBJ2-5; perhaps TRBD1 as D (7 bases). V dropped 1 base and J dropped 5 bases, with 23 bases sitting between them. This CDR3 is built from 17 residues. Per germline, CDR1 SQVTM and CDR2 ANQGSEA. CDR3 residues: CSVEGGVGTASRETQYF. The CDR3 DNA reads TGCAGCGTTGAAGGGGGGGTCGGGACAGCTTCCCGGGAGACCCAGTACTTC.

The table lists this clone with a count of one. The V call is TRBV7-8, the J call TRBJ2-3, with D possibly matching TRBD1 (6 bases). Germline V lookup: CDR1 SGHVS, CDR2 FQNEAQ. The CDR3 runs to 13 residues. The V end was cut by 5 bases, the J end by 4 bases, with 10 bases between. CDR3 coding DNA: TGTGCCAGCAGCCCCGGACAGCCAGATACGCAGTATTTT. It specifies CASSPGQPDTQYF.

This clone was observed a single time. The chain has TRBV19 and TRBJ1-6; no clear D gene. V lost 5 bases to trimming and J lost 0 bases, with 11 bases between them. The CDR3 has 16 residues. Germline V gene lookup returns CDR1 LNHDA and CDR2 SQIVND (reference sequence). The CDR3 bases are TGTGCCAGTAGTTTGGAAACGTACTCCTATAATTCACCCCTCCACTTT. This encodes CASSLETYSYNSPLHF.

The chain recombines TRBV5-4 with TRBJ1-1, with D perhaps TRBD1 (5 bases). Deletions cut 3 bases from V and 4 bases from J, with 7 bases between. The CDR3 extends over 12 amino acids. Looked up from germline, CDR1 is SGHNT and CDR2 is YYREEE (reference sequence). The CDR3 DNA is TGTGCCAGCAGCTGGAGGGGCACTGAAGCTTTCTTT. Translation: CASSWRGTEAFF.

The rearrangement uses TRBV29-1 and TRBJ1-4; D gene unclear. The CDR3 spans 17 residues. Germline V gives CDR1 SQVTM, CDR2 ANQGSEA. V lost 4 bases and J lost 0, with 18 bases in between. CDR3 in DNA: TGCAGCGTTGTGTTCCTTGGCCCAGGTGCAACTAATGAAAAACTGTTTTTT. Its protein is CSVVFLGPGATNEKLFF. The entire variable domain, with the rest obtained from reference TRBV29-1 and TRBJ1-4, is as follows: SAVISQKPSRDICQRGTSLTIQCQVDSQVTMMFWYRQQPGQSLTLIATANQGSEATYESGFVIDKFPISRPNLTFSTLTVSNMSPEDSSIYLCSVVFLGPGATNEKLFFGSGTQLSVL.

The chain uses TRBV7-8 and TRBJ2-7, with TRBD2 matching over 7 bases. CDR1 and CDR2 from the germline V gene are SGHVS and FQNEAQ. The J segment lost 0 bases and the V segment lost 2 bases, leaving 4 bases of the junction unmatched. CDR3 size: 15 residues. CDR3 residues: CASSLMRGSSYEQYF. The DNA for the CDR3 is TGTGCCAGCAGCTTAATGCGGGGGAGCTCCTACGAGCAGTACTTC.

The V call is TRBV7-9, the J call TRBJ2-7; TRBD1 matches at 11 bases. Trimming took 2 bases from V and 2 from J; bases not matched to a gene: 5. The germline CDR1 and CDR2 sequences are SEHNR and FQNEAQ (reference sequence). The CDR3 consists of 16 residues. The CDR3 bases are TGTGCCAGCAGCTTACGGTCGGGACAGGGGGCCTACGAGCAGTACTTC. This sequence encodes CASSLRSGQGAYEQYF.

V and J are TRBV15 and TRBJ2-1; the match to TRBD2 covers 7 bases. V dropped 5 bases and J dropped 0; count of bases not matched to a gene: 1. The CDR3 contains 14 residues. CDR1 and CDR2 from the germline V gene are LNHNV and YYDKDF (reference sequence). This chain's CDR3 is CATSRTSSYNEQFF. In DNA, the CDR3 is TGTGCCACCAGCCGGACTAGCTCCTACAATGAGCAGTTCTTC.